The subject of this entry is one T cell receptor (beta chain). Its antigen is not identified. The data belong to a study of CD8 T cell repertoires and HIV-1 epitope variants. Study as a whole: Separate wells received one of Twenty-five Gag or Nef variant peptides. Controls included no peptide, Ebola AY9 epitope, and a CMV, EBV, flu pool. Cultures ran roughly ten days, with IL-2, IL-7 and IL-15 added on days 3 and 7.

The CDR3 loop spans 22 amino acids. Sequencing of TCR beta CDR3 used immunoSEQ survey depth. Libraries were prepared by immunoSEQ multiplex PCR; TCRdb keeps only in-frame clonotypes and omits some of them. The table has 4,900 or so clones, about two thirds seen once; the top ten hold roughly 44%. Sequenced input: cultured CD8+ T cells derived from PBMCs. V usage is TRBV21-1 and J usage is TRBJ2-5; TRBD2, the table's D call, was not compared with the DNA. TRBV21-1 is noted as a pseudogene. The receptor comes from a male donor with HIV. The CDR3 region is CASSKALDGDWLADPYQETQYF. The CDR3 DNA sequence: TGTGCCAGCAGCAAAGCTTTGGATGGGGATTGGCTAGCGGACCCGTACCAAGAGACCCAGTACTTC.